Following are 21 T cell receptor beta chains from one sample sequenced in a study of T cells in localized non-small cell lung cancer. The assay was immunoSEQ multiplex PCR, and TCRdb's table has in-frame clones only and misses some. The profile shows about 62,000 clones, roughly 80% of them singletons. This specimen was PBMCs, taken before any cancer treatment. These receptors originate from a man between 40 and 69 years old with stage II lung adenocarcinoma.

CDR3 coding DNA: TGTGCCTGGAGTGGGGTTAGCGGAGGAGGCACAGATACGCAGTATTTT. It yields the protein CAWSGVSGGGTDTQYF. This rearrangement joins TRBV30 to TRBJ2-3, with a possible D match to TRBD2 (6 bases). Trimming left V 1 base short and J 1 base short, with 15 bases between. The CDR3 loop spans 16 amino acids. Germline V CDR1 and CDR2: GTSNPN, SVGIG (reference sequence). The whole variable domain, remainder taken from reference TRBV30 and TRBJ2-3, is SQTIHQWPATLVQPVGSPLSLECTVEGTSNPNLYWYRQAAGRGLQLLFYSVGIGQISSEVPQNLSASRPQDRQFILSSKKLLLSDSGFYLCAWSGVSGGGTDTQYFGPGTRLTVL.

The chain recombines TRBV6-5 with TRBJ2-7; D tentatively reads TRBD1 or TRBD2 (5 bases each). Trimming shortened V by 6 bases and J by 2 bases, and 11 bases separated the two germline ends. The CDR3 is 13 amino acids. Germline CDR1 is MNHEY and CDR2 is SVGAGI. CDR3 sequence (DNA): TGTGCCAGCAGCCAGGGACCAGCCTACGAGCAGTACTTC. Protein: CASSQGPAYEQYF.

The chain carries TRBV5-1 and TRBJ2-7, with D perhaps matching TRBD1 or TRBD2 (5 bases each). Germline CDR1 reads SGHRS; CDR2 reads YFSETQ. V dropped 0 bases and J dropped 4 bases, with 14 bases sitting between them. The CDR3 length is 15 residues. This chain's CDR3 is CASSLDPGTEYEQYF. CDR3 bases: TGCGCCAGCAGCTTGGACCCCGGGACGGAATACGAGCAGTACTTC.

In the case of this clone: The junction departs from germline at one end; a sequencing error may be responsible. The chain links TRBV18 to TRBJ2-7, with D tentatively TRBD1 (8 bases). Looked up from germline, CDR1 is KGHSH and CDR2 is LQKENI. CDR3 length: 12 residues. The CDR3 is CASSLQAGQASF. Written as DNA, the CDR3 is TGTGCCAGCTCTCTCCAAGCGGGACAGGCCTCTTTC.

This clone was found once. This CDR3 is CASSPLVASGSDEQFF. CDR3 DNA sequence: TGTGCCAGCAGCCCCCTGGTGGCTAGCGGGAGTGATGAGCAGTTCTTC. The V call is TRBV11-2, the J call TRBJ2-1, with 10 bases lining up with TRBD2. The CDR3 sequence is 16 residues long. After removal of 5 bases from V and 8 bases from J, the junction contained 12 bases not matched to a gene. CDR1 is SGHAT and CDR2 is FQNNGV in the germline V gene. Together with reference TRBV11-2 and TRBJ2-1, the CDR3 gives the full variable domain: EAGVAQSPRYKIIEKRQSVAFWCNPISGHATLYWYQQILGQGPKLLIQFQNNGVVDDSQLPKDRFSAERLKGVDSTLKIQPAKLEDSAVYLCASSPLVASGSDEQFFGPGTRLTVL.

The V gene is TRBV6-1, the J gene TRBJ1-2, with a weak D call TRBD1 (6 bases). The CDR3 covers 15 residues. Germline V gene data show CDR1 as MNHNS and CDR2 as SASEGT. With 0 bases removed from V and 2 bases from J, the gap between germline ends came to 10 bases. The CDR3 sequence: CASSEAYQGNYGYTF. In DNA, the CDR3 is TGTGCCAGCAGTGAAGCTTATCAGGGGAACTATGGCTACACCTTC.

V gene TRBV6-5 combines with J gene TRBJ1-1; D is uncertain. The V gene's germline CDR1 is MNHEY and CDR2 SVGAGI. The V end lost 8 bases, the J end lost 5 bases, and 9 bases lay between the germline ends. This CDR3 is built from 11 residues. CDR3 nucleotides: TGTGCCAGCTCAGTGGGGACTGAAGCTTTCTTT. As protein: CASSVGTEAFF.

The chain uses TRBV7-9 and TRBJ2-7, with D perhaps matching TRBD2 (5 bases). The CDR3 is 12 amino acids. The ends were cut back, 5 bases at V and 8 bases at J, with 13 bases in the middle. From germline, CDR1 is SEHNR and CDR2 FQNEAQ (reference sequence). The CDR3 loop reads CASSPRSDKQYF. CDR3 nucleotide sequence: TGTGCCAGCAGCCCCCGTAGCGACAAGCAGTACTTC.

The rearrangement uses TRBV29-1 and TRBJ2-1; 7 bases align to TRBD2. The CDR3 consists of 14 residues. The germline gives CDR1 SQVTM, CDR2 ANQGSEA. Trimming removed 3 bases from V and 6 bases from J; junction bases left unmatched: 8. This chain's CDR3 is CSVDGGSLGNEQFF. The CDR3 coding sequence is TGCAGCGTTGACGGCGGGAGCCTGGGCAATGAGCAGTTCTTC.

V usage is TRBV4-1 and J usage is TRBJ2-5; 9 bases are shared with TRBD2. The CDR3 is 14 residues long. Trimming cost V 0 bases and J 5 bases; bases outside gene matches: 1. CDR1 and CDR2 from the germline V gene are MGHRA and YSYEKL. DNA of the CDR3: TGCGCCAGCAGCCAAGATAGCGGGGGTGAGACCCAGTACTTC. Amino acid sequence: CASSQDSGGETQYF.

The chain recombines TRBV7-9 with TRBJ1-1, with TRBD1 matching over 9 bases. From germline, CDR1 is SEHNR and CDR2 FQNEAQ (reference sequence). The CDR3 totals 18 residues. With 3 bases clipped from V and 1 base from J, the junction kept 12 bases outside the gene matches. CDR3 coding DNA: TGTGCCAGCAGCTTTCCGGGACAGGGTAACGGGGAGAACACTGAAGCTTTCTTT. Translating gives CASSFPGQGNGENTEAFF.

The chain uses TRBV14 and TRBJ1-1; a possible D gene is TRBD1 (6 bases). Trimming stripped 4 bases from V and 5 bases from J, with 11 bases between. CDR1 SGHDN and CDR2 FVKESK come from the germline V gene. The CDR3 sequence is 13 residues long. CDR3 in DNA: TGTGCCAGCAGCCCCAGGGGAGGGACTGAAGCTTTCTTT. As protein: CASSPRGGTEAFF.

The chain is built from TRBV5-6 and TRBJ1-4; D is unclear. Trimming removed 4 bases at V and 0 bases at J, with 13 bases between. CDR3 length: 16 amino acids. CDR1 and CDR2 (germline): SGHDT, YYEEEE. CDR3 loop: CASSREMLATNEKLFF. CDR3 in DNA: TGTGCCAGCAGCCGTGAGATGCTTGCAACTAATGAAAAACTGTTTTTT.

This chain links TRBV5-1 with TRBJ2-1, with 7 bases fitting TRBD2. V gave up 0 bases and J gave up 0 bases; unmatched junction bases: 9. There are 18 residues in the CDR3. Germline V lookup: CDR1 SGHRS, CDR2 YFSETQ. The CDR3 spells CASSLAAASGGSYNEQFF. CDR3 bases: TGCGCCAGCAGCTTGGCCGCGGCTAGCGGAGGCTCCTACAATGAGCAGTTCTTC.

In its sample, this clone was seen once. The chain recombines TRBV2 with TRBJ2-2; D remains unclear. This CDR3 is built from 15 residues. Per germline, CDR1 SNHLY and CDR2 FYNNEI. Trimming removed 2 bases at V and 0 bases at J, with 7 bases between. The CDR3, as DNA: TGTGCCAGCAGTGAAAGAGTGGCGAACACCGGGGAGCTGTTTTTT. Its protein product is CASSERVANTGELFF.

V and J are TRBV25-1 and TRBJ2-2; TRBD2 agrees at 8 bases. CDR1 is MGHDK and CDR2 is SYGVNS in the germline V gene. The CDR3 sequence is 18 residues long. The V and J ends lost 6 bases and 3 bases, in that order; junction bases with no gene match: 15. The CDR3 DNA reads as TGTGCCAGCAGGAAACGACTACCCGGGACTAGTGACACCGGGGAGCTGTTTTTT. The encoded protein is CASRKRLPGTSDTGELFF.

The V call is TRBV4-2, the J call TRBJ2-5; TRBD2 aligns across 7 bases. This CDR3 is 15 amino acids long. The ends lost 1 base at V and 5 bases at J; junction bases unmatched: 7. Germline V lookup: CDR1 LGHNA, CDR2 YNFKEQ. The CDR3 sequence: CASSQGGTSAETQYF. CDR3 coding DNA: TGTGCCAGCAGCCAAGGGGGTACTAGCGCGGAGACCCAGTACTTC.

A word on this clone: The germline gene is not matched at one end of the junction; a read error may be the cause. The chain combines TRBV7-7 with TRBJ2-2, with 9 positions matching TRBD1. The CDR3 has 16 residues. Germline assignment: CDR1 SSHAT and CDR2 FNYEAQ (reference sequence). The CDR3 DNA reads TGTGCTAGCAGCTTCGCGGGACAGGGGAACACCGGGGAGCTGTTTTTT. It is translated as CASSFAGQGNTGELFF.

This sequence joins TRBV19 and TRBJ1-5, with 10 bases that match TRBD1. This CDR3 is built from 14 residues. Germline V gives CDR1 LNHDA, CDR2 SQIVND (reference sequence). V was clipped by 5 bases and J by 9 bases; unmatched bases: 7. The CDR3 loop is CASSLTGGRGPQHF. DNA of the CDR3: TGTGCCAGTAGTTTGACAGGGGGCCGTGGGCCCCAGCATTTT.

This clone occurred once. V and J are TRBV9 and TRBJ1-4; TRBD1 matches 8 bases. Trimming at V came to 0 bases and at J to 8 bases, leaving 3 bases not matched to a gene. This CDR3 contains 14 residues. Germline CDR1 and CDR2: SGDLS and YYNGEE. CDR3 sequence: CASSVGQGAEKLFF. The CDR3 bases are TGTGCCAGCAGCGTAGGGCAGGGGGCAGAAAAACTGTTTTTT.

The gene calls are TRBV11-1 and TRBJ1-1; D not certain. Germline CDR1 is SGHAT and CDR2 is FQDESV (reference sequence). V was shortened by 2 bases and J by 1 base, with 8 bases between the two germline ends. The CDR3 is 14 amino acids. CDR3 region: CASSLRWENTEAFF. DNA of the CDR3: TGTGCCAGCAGCTTAAGGTGGGAGAACACTGAAGCTTTCTTT.